This entry concerns a single TCR beta chain. Repertoires were generated with immunoSEQ multiplex PCR, while TCRdb's copy carries only in-frame clones and drops some. Counted here are 410,000 or so clones, approximately 90% occurring once; the ten biggest clones make up more than 1.4%. The data belong to a study of blood T cell repertoires in COVID-19. Trimming removed 4 bases at V and 11 bases at J, with 24 bases between. Germline assignment: CDR1 SGHRS and CDR2 YFSETQ. The CDR3 extends over 15 amino acids. The receptor was derived from a woman in her 30s with active or convalescent COVID-19. Material: peripheral blood. The J gene is TRBJ1-1, the V gene TRBV5-1; D ambiguous. The CDR3 region is CASSPSGPTLSHAFF. The CDR3 DNA reads TGCGCCAGCAGCCCTAGCGGACCGACCCTCAGTCACGCTTTCTTT. The full variable domain, with the rest looked up from reference TRBV5-1 and TRBJ1-1, is KAGVTQTPRYLIKTRGQQVTLSCSPISGHRSVSWYQQTPGQGLQFLFEYFSETQRNKGNFPGRFSGRQFSNSRSEMNVSTLELGDSALYLCASSPSGPTLSHAFFGQGTRLTVV.